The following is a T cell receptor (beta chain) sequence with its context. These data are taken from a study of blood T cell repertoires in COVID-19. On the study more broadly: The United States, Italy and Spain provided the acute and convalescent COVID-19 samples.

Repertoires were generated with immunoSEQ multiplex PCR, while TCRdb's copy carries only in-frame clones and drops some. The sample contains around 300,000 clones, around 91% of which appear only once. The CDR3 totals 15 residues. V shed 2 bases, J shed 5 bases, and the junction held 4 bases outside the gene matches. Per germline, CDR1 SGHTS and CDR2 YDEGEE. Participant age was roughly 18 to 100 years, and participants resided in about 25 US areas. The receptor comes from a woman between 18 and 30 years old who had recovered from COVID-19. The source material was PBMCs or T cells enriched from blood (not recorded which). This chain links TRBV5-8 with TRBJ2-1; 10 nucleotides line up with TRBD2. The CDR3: CASSFLAGEHNEQFF. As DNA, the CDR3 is TGTGCCAGCAGCTTTCTAGCGGGGGAACACAATGAGCAGTTCTTC.